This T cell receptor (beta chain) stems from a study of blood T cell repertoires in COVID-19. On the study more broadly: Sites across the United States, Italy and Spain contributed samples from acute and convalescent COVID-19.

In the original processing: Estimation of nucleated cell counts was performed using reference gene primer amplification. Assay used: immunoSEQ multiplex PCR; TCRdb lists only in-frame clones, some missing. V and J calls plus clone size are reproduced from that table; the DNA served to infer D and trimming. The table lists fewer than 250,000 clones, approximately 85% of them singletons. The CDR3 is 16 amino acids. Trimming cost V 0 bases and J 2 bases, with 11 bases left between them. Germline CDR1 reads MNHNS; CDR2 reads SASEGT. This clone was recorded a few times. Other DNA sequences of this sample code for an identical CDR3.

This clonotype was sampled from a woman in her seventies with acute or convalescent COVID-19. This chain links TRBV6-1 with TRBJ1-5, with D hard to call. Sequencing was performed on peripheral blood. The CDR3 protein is CASSEAWGVGNQPQHF. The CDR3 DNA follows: TGTGCCAGCAGTGAAGCTTGGGGAGTTGGCAATCAGCCCCAGCATTTT.